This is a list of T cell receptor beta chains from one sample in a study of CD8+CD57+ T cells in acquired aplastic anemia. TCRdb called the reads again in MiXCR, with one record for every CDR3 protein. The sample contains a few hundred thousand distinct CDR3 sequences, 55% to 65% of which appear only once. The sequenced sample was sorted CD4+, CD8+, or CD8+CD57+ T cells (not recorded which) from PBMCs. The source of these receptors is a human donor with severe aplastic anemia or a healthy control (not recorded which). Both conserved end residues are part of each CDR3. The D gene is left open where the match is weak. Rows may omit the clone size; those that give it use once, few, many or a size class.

DNA: TGTGCCACCAGCAGAGATTTGGTGAACACTGAAGCTTTCTTT
CDR3: CATSRDLVNTEAFF
J: TRBJ1-1
V: TRBV15
D: -
size: -

DNA: TGTACCAACAGCCTTGACAGGGAGGCTGGAAACACCATATATTTT
CDR3: CTNSLDREAGNTIYF
J: TRBJ1-3
V: TRBV7-9
D: TRBD1
size: -

DNA: TGCAGTGGGGGAATAGCGGGGCCCCCAGATACGCAGTATTTT
CDR3: CSGGIAGPPDTQYF
J: TRBJ2-3
V: TRBV20-1
D: TRBD2
size: many

DNA: TGTGCCACCAGCCCCCGTGGAGGCGAGAACACTGAAGCTTTCTTT
CDR3: CATSPRGGENTEAFF
J: TRBJ1-1
V: TRBV15
D: -
size: -

DNA: TGCGCCAGCAGCTTGGAGCCCCAAGAGACCCAGTACTTC
CDR3: CASSLEPQETQYF
J: TRBJ2-5
V: TRBV5-1
D: -
size: many

DNA: TGCGCAAGTGGGGGGGAGCGGGAGAATGAGACCCAGTACTTC
CDR3: CASGGERENETQYF
J: TRBJ2-5
V: TRBV10-1
D: TRBD2
size: few

DNA: TGCGCCAGCAGCTTGGAGCCTAGCGTGGGCGCCGGGGAGCTGTTTTTT
CDR3: CASSLEPSVGAGELFF
J: TRBJ2-2
V: TRBV5-1
D: -
size: once

DNA: TGTGCCAGCAGCTTCGGGGGATCACCCCTCCACTTT
CDR3: CASSFGGSPLHF
J: TRBJ1-6
V: TRBV5-6
D: -
size: few

DNA: TGTGCCAGCCCTAGGCCCGGCGGGGGAGTCACAGATACGCAGTATTTT
CDR3: CASPRPGGGVTDTQYF
J: TRBJ2-3
V: TRBV2
D: TRBD2
size: -

DNA: TGTGCCAGCAGCTTAGTGGGGTTAGATACGCAGTATTTT
CDR3: CASSLVGLDTQYF
J: TRBJ2-3
V: TRBV11-1
D: -
size: many

DNA: TGTGCCAGCAGCAAGCAAACCTCGGGACAGGGTCGGTGGCCCCAGCATTTT
CDR3: CASSKQTSGQGRWPQHF
J: TRBJ1-5
V: TRBV7-3
D: TRBD1
size: -

DNA: TGCGCCAGCGGCTCCGGGACAGGGGCGTGGGAAGTTCAGGACACTGAAGCTTTCTTT
CDR3: CASGSGTGAWEVQDTEAFF
J: TRBJ1-1
V: TRBV5-1
D: TRBD1
size: -

DNA: TGTGCCAGTATCCTTTGGACTGAAGCTTTCTTT
CDR3: CASILWTEAFF
J: TRBJ1-1
V: TRBV19
D: -
size: -

DNA: TGTGCCAGCAGCGTAGACGGGACAGGGGGCGACGAGCAGTACTTC
CDR3: CASSVDGTGGDEQYF
J: TRBJ2-7
V: TRBV2
D: TRBD1
size: once

DNA: TGCGCCAGCAGGGACAAGAGCTCCTACAATGAGCAGTTCTTC
CDR3: CASRDKSSYNEQFF
J: TRBJ2-1
V: TRBV5-1
D: -
size: -

DNA: TGTGCCAGCAGCGAACAGGGGCGCAGCAATCAGCCCCAGCATTTT
CDR3: CASSEQGRSNQPQHF
J: TRBJ1-5
V: TRBV7-2
D: TRBD1
size: -

DNA: TGTGCCAGCATCAGCAGGTCCAACACTGAAGCTTTCTTT
CDR3: CASISRSNTEAFF
J: TRBJ1-1
V: TRBV6-6
D: -
size: -

DNA: TGTGCCAGCAGCCAAGGCCGAAATAGCAATCAGCCCCAGCATTTT
CDR3: CASSQGRNSNQPQHF
J: TRBJ1-5
V: TRBV9
D: -
size: -

DNA: TGTGCCAGCAGCCAAGATCGGCTCACCATATATTTT
CDR3: CASSQDRLTIYF
J: TRBJ1-3
V: TRBV14
D: -
size: -

DNA: TGCGCCAGCAGCCCCGGGAAGACAGATACGCAGTATTTT
CDR3: CASSPGKTDTQYF
J: TRBJ2-3
V: TRBV4-1
D: -
size: once

DNA: TGTGCCAGCAGCCAAAACGGGAACTATGGCTACACCTTC
CDR3: CASSQNGNYGYTF
J: TRBJ1-2
V: TRBV14
D: -
size: many

DNA: TGTGCCAGTAGCCTCCCCTGGGCGGACACTGAAGCTTTCTTT
CDR3: CASSLPWADTEAFF
J: TRBJ1-1
V: TRBV19
D: -
size: -

DNA: TGTGCCAGCGGGGCTACGACGGCCGGGGTTGAAGCTTTCTTT
CDR3: CASGATTAGVEAFF
J: TRBJ1-1
V: TRBV2
D: -
size: -

DNA: TGCAACGTAGATACCGGGACAGGGGGAGAAAAACTGTTTTTT
CDR3: CNVDTGTGGEKLFF
J: TRBJ1-4
V: TRBV29-1
D: TRBD1
size: -

DNA: TGCAGTGCTAGAGGAGGCCCGGGACAACACTATGGCTACACCTTC
CDR3: CSARGGPGQHYGYTF
J: TRBJ1-2
V: TRBV20-1
D: -
size: many

DNA: TGTGCCAGCAGCCAAGGGGATGTCCCGCTCGAGTATTTT
CDR3: CASSQGDVPLEYF
J: TRBJ1-3
V: TRBV14
D: -
size: -

DNA: TGTGCCAGTAGTACACCCCGGGGAACCTACGAGCAGTACTTC
CDR3: CASSTPRGTYEQYF
J: TRBJ2-7
V: TRBV19
D: -
size: -

DNA: TGTGCCAGTAGCCAACGGGACAGTGGGGCAGATACGCAGTATTTT
CDR3: CASSQRDSGADTQYF
J: TRBJ2-3
V: TRBV19
D: TRBD1
size: -

DNA: TGTGCCAGTACGTCAGGGGAGCGTCAGCCCCAGCATTTT
CDR3: CASTSGERQPQHF
J: TRBJ1-5
V: TRBV19
D: -
size: many